The clone carrying this T cell receptor (beta chain) was detected once. What it recognizes is unknown. These data belong to a study of T cell responses to AZD1222 COVID-19 vaccine. Study in general: Second-dose intervals near 4 or 12 weeks were combined. General study results and limits: Sampled repertoires all dated from after the peak T cell response. Seropositive status at baseline applied to only a handful of AZD1222 recipients.

CDR3 size: 15 residues. Trimming cost V 4 bases and J 5 bases, with 18 bases left between them. Looked up from germline, CDR1 is LGHDT and CDR2 is YNNKEL (reference sequence). TCRdb's copy holds only in-frame clones and misses some; the assay was immunoSEQ multiplex PCR. The sample carries around 180,000 clones, 88% recorded once. The sample consisted of peripheral blood, taken on day 0 of AZD1222 vaccination. This TCR derives from an adult in good health. This sequence joins TRBV3-1 (or the pseudogene TRBV3-2) and TRBJ2-7; D tentatively fits TRBD1 or TRBD2 (5 bases each). This CDR3 is CASSPRSQGAHEQYF. CDR3 in DNA: TGTGCCAGCAGCCCCCGCAGCCAGGGAGCCCACGAGCAGTACTTC.